The text below deals with one T cell receptor beta chain. Its specificity is unknown. This sample is drawn from a study of OX40 agonist ivuxolimab in advanced cancers. About the research overall: Earlier treatment with anti-PD-1, anti-PD-L1 or anti-CTLA-4 was permitted, and 30% to 40% had received some. General study points: Clones of CD4+ and CD8+ blood T cells grew by week 6 at doses of 0.1 to 3.0 mg/kg.

If patients had autoimmune disease history or systemic immunosuppression, they were excluded. Method: immunoSEQ multiplex PCR; TCRdb's copy keeps in-frame clones and lacks some. The sample holds approximately 74,000 clones, around nine tenths seen once. Germline V gene sequence: CDR1 LNHNV, CDR2 YYDKDF (reference sequence). Trimming took 8 bases from V and 2 from J; bases not matched to a gene: 2. The CDR3 is made up of 12 amino acids. Specimen: CD4+ or CD8+ T cells sorted from blood, collected in a trial of the OX40 agonist ivuxolimab. The V gene is TRBV15, the J gene TRBJ1-2, with 7 bases lining up with TRBD1. This clonotype was sampled from an adult with an advanced solid tumor such as melanoma, head and neck, liver or kidney cancer. This chain's CDR3 is CATSQGNYGYTF. CDR3 coding DNA: TGTGCCACCTCACAGGGGAACTATGGCTACACCTTC.